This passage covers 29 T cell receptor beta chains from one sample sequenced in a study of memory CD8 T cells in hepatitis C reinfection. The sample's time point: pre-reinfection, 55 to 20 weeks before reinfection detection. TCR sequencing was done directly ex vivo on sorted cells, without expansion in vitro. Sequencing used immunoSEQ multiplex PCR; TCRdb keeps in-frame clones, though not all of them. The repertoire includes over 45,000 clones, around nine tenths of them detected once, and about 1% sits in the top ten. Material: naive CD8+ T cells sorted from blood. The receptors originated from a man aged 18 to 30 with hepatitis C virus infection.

This chain's CDR3 is CASSDRPSGMLEQYF. DNA of the CDR3: TGTGCCAGCAGTGATCGGCCTAGCGGGATGCTAGAGCAGTACTTC. The rearrangement uses TRBV6-1 and TRBJ2-7, with 9 nucleotides matching TRBD2. Germline CDR1 MNHNS, CDR2 SASEGT. V shed 3 bases and J 7 bases; nucleotides not matched to a gene: 10. CDR3 length: 15 amino acids.

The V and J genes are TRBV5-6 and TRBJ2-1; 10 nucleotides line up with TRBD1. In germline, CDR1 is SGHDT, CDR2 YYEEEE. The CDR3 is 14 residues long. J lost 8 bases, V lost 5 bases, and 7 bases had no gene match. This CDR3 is CASSYTGTGDEQFF. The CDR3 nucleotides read TGTGCCAGCAGTTATACCGGGACAGGGGATGAGCAGTTCTTC.

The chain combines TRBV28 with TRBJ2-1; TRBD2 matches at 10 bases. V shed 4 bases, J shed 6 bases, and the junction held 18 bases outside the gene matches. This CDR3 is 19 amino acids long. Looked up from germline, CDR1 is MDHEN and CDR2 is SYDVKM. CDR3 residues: CASSYRPGLADNSINEQFF. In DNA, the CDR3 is TGTGCCAGCAGTTATCGACCCGGACTAGCGGATAACTCGATCAATGAGCAGTTCTTC.

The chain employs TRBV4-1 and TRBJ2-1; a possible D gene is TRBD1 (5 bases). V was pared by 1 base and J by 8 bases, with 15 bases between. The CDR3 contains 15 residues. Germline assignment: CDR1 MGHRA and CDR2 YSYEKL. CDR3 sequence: CASSQGWAGNYEQFF. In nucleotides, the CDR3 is TGCGCCAGCAGCCAAGGATGGGCAGGGAACTATGAGCAGTTCTTC.

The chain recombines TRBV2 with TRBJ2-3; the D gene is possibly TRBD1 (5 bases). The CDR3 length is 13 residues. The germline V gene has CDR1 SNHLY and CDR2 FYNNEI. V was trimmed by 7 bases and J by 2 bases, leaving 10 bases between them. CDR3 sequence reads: CASKGQFTDTQYF. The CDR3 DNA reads TGTGCCAGCAAGGGGCAGTTCACAGATACGCAGTATTTT.

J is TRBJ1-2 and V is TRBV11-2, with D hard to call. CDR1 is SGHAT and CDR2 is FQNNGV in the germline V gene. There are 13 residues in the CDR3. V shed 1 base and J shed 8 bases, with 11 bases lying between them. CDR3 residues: CASSLGSPRGYTF. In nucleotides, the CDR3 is TGTGCCAGCAGCTTAGGGTCCCCCCGGGGCTACACCTTC.

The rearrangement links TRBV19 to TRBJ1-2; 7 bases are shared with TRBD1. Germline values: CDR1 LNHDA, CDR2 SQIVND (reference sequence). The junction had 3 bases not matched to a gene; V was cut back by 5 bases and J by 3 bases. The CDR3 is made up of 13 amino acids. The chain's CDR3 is CASSLGTDYGYTF. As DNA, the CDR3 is TGTGCCAGTAGTTTAGGGACAGACTATGGCTACACCTTC.

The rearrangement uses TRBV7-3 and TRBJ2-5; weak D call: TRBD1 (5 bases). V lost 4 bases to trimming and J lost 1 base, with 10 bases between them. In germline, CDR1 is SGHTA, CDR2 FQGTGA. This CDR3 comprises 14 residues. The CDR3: CASSSQGGQETQYF. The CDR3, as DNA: TGTGCCAGCAGCTCCCAGGGTGGCCAAGAGACCCAGTACTTC.

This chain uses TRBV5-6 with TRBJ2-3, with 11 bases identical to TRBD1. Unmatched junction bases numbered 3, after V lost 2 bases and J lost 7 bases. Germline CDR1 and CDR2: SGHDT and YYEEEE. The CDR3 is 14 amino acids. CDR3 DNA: TGTGCCAGCAGCTTTGGGACAGGGGGGTATACGCAGTATTTT. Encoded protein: CASSFGTGGYTQYF.

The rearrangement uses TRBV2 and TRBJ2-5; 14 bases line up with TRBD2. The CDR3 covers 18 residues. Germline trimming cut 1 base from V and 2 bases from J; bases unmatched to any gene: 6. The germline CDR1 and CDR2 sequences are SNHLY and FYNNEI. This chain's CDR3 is CASSEGGTSGGPQETQYF. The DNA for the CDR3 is TGTGCCAGCAGTGAAGGAGGGACTAGCGGGGGACCGCAAGAGACCCAGTACTTC.

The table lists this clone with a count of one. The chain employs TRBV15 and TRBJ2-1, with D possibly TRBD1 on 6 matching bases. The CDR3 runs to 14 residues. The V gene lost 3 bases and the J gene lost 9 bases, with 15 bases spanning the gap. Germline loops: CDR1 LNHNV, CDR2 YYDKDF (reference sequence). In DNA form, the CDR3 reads TGTGCCACCAGCAGCGTCAGGGGTTTGAGTGAGCAGTTCTTC. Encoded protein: CATSSVRGLSEQFF.

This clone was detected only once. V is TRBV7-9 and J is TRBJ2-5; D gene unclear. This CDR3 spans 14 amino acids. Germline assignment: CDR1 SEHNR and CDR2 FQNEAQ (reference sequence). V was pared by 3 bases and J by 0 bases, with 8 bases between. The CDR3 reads CASSFGQDQETQYF. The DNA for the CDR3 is TGTGCCAGCAGCTTTGGGCAGGACCAAGAGACCCAGTACTTC.

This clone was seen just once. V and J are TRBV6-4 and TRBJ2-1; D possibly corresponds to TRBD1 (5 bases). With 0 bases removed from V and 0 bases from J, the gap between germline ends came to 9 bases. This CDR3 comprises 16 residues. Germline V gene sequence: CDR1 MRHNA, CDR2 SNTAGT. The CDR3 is CASSDSGLSSYNEQFF. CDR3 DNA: TGTGCCAGCAGTGACTCGGGGCTTAGCTCCTACAATGAGCAGTTCTTC.

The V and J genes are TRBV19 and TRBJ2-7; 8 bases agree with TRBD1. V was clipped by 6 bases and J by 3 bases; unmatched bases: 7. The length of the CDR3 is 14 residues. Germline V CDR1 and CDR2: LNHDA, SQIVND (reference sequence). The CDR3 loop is CASRMATGDYEQYF. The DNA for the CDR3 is TGTGCCAGTAGGATGGCGACAGGGGACTACGAGCAGTACTTC.

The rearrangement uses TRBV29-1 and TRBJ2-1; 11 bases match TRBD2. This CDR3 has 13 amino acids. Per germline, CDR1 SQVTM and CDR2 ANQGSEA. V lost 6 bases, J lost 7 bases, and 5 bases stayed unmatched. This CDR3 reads CSVRLAGRNEQFF. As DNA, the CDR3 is TGCAGCGTAAGACTAGCGGGACGGAATGAGCAGTTCTTC.

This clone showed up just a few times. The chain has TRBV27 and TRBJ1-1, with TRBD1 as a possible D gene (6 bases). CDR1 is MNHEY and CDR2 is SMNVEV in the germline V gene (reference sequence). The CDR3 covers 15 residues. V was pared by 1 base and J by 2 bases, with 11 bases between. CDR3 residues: CASSLLTGINTEAFF. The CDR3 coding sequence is TGTGCCAGCAGTTTATTGACAGGTATCAACACTGAAGCTTTCTTT.

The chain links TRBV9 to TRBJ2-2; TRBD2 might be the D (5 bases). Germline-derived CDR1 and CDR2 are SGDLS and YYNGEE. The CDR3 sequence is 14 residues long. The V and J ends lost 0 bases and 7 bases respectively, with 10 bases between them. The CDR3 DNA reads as TGTGCCAGCAGCGTAGCCGGGGATCACGGGGAGCTGTTTTTT. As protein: CASSVAGDHGELFF.

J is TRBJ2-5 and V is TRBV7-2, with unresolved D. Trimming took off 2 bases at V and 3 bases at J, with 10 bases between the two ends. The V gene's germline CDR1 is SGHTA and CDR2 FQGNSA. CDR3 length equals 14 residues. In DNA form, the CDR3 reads TGTGCCAGCAGCTTATATCCTAGAGAAGAGACCCAGTACTTC. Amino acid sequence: CASSLYPREETQYF. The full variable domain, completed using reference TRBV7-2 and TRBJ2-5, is GAGVSQSPSNKVTEKGKDVELRCDPISGHTALYWYRQSLGQGLEFLIYFQGNSAPDKSGLPSDRFSAERTGGSVSTLTIQRTQQEDSAVYLCASSLYPREETQYFGPGTRLLVL.

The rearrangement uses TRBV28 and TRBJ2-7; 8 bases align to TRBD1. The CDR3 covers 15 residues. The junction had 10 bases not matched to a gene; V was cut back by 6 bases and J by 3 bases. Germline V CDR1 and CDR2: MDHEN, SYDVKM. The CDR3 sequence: CASRTERTGIYEQYF. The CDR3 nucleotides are TGTGCCAGCAGGACTGAGCGGACAGGGATCTACGAGCAGTACTTC.

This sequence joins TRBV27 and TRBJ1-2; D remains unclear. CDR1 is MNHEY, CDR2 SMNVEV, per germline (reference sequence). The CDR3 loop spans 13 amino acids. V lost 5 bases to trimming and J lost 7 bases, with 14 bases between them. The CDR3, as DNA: TGTGCCAGCAGTCCCGCCTCGGGTGGTGGCTACACCTTC. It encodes CASSPASGGGYTF.

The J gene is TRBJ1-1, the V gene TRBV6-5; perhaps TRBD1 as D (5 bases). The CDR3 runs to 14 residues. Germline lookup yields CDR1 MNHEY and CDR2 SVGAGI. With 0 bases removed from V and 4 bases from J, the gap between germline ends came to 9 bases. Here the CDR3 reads CASSYSRGGTEAFF. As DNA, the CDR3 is TGTGCCAGCAGTTACTCACGGGGGGGCACTGAAGCTTTCTTT.

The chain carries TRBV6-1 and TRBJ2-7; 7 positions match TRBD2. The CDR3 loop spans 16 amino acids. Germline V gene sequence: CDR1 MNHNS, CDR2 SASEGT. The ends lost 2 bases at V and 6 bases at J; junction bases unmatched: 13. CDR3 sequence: CASSELMGEGLFEQYF. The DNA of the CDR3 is TGTGCCAGCAGTGAATTAATGGGGGAGGGCCTTTTCGAGCAGTACTTC.

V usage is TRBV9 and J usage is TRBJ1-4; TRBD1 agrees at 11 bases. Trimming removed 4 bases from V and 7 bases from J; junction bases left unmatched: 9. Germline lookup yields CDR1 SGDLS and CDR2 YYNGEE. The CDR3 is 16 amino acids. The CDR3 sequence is CASSSGQGAYSEKLFF. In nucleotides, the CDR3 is TGTGCCAGCAGCTCCGGACAGGGGGCCTATTCTGAAAAACTGTTTTTT.

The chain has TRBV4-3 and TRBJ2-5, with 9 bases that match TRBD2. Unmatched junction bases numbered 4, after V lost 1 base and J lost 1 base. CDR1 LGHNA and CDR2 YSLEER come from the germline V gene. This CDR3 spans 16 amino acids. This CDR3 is CASSQGYSGGQETQYF. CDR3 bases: TGCGCCAGCAGCCAAGGATATAGCGGGGGCCAAGAGACCCAGTACTTC.

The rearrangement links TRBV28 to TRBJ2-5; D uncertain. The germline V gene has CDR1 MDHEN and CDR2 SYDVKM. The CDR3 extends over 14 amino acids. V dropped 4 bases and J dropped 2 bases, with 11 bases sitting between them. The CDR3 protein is CASSSPMAQETQYF. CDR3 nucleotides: TGTGCCAGCAGTTCGCCCATGGCTCAAGAGACCCAGTACTTC.

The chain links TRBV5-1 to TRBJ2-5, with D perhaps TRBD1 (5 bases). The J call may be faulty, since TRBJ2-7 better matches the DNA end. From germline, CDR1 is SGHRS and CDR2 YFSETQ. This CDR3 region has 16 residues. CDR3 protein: CASSLEARGSGHEQYF. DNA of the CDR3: TGCGCCAGCAGCTTGGAGGCTAGGGGTTCGGGCCACGAGCAGTACTTC.

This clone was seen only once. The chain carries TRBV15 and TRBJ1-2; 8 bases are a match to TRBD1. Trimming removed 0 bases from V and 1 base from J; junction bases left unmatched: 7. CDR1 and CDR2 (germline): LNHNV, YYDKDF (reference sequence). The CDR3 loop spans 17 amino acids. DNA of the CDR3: TGTGCCACCAGCAGAGATTATGAGACAGGGGATAACTATGGCTACACCTTC. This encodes CATSRDYETGDNYGYTF.

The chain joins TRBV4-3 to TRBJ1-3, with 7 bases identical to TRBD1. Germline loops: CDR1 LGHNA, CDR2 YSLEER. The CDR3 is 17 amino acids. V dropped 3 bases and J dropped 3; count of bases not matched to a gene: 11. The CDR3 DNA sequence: TGCGCCAGCAGCCAGGACACTTCACAGGGGATTGGAAACACCATATATTTT. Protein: CASSQDTSQGIGNTIYF.

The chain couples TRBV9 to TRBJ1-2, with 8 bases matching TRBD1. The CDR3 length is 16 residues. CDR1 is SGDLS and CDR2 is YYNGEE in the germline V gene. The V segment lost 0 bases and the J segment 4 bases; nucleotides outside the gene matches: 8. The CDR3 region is CASSVATPGGGYGYTF. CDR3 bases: TGTGCCAGCAGCGTAGCTACGCCAGGGGGCGGCTATGGCTACACCTTC.